The 8 T cell receptor beta chains listed next were all sequenced from one sample in a study of T cells in Graves' hyperthyroidism and ophthalmopathy. RNA transcripts gave rise to amplified TCR beta CDR3 regions. The primer set for the first-round RT-PCR of the TCR CDR3 was HTBI. TCRdb re-called the multiplex PCR reads with MiXCR, one entry per CDR3 protein. Found here are 600,000 or so distinct CDR3 sequences, about 14% of them singletons; the top ten hold around 7%. Sequencing was carried out using blood. All receptors come from a woman aged 18-29 years with Graves' ophthalmopathy.

This clonotype was seen at least ten times. The chain joins TRBV6-1 to TRBJ1-2; TRBD1 aligns across 12 bases. The CDR3 totals 15 residues. CDR1 MNHNS and CDR2 SASEGT come from the germline V gene. The trim removed 5 bases at V and 7 bases at J, leaving 8 bases unmatched. This CDR3 is CASSSPGTGGSGYTF. In DNA form, the CDR3 reads TGTGCCAGCAGTTCCCCGGGGACAGGGGGCTCTGGCTACACCTTC.

This clonotype was detected many times. The chain joins TRBV28 to TRBJ1-1; D uncertain. Germline CDR1 and CDR2: MDHEN and SYDVKM. The length of the CDR3 is 16 residues. The V gene lost 4 bases and the J gene lost 3 bases, with 18 bases spanning the gap. The chain's CDR3 is CASSSYRVYWDTEAFF. The CDR3 bases are TGTGCCAGCAGTTCATATCGGGTCTATTGGGACACTGAAGCTTTCTTT.

This clonotype was seen a handful of times. The chain couples TRBV24-1 to TRBJ2-1; TRBD2 matches 12 bases. The junction had 4 bases not matched to a gene; V was cut back by 5 bases and J by 6 bases. Germline V gene sequence: CDR1 KGHDR, CDR2 SFDVKD. The CDR3 runs to 15 residues. CDR3 coding DNA: TGTGCCACCAGTGTTCCTAGCGGGAGGGCCAATGAGCAGTTCTTC. It translates to CATSVPSGRANEQFF.

As for this clonotype: A much larger clonotype is one base distant, so this may be a read error. The CDR3 does not close with the conserved phenylalanine or tryptophan, likely indicating a read error. Here the CDR3 reads CASSAGTVAYEQYS. DNA for the CDR3: TGTGCCAGCAGCGCCGGGACAGTAGCCTACGAGCAGTACTCC. This chain links TRBV13 with TRBJ2-7, with 7 bases aligning to TRBD1. The CDR3 is made up of 14 amino acids. CDR1 and CDR2 from the germline V gene are PRHDT and FYEKMQ (reference sequence). J was trimmed by 2 bases and V by 5 bases; bases with no gene match: 6.

This clonotype has a count of ten or more. In DNA, the CDR3 is TGTGCCAGCAGTTTAGTCCCGACAGGGTTGTTATACAATGAGCAGTTCTTC. It specifies CASSLVPTGLLYNEQFF. The chain combines TRBV27 with TRBJ2-1, with 7 bases that match TRBD1. Trimming removed 2 bases from V and 4 bases from J; junction bases left unmatched: 11. This CDR3 is built from 17 residues. CDR1 is MNHEY, CDR2 SMNVEV, per germline (reference sequence).

This clonotype was recorded many times. J is TRBJ2-1 and V is TRBV10-3; D unresolved. The ends were cut back, 4 bases at V and 9 bases at J, with 13 bases in the middle. Germline V CDR1 and CDR2: ENHRY, SYGVKD. The CDR3 loop spans 13 amino acids. CDR3 DNA sequence: TGTGCCATCAGTGGTGCCCGGGTGGGTGAGCAGTTCTTC. This sequence encodes CAISGARVGEQFF.

This clonotype was counted only a few times. This chain links TRBV4-1 with TRBJ2-3; 7 bases match TRBD1. The V segment lost 0 bases and the J segment 9 bases; nucleotides outside the gene matches: 9. The germline gives CDR1 MGHRA, CDR2 YSYEKL. CDR3 length: 15 amino acids. For the CDR3, the DNA is TGCGCCAGCAGCCAAGAAGTCACAGGGGTGGTCACGCAGTATTTT. This sequence encodes CASSQEVTGVVTQYF.

V is TRBV6-5 and J is TRBJ2-7, with D tentatively TRBD2 (6 bases). The germline V and J ends were trimmed by 2 bases and 4 bases, with 12 bases remaining between them. CDR1 and CDR2 from the germline V gene are MNHEY and SVGAGI. The CDR3 totals 14 residues. CDR3 sequence: CASSYPGGPYEQYF. In DNA, the CDR3 is TGTGCCAGCAGTTACCCCGGGGGACCTTACGAGCAGTACTTC.